The 9 T cell receptor beta chains given below trace back to one sample, sequenced in a study of T cell responses to AZD1222 COVID-19 vaccine. Sequenced by immunoSEQ multiplex PCR; TCRdb stores in-frame clones only, minus some. The table lists roughly 150,000 clones, around 90% of them singletons. The specimen comprised peripheral blood, sampled 28 days after the second AZD1222 dose. The source of these receptors is an adult who received the AZD1222 COVID-19 vaccine.

In its sample, this clone was seen once. V gene TRBV6-4 combines with J gene TRBJ2-7, with D perhaps matching TRBD2 (5 bases). The CDR3 has 16 residues. CDR1 and CDR2 (germline): MRHNA, SNTAGT. Between the trimmed V and J ends, which lost 3 bases and 1 base, there was a span of 16 bases. Here the CDR3 DNA reads TGTGCCAGCAGTGAGGGCGGGCCACAATTATCCTACGAGCAGTACTTC. Translation gives CASSEGGPQLSYEQYF.

To note about this clone: Other DNA sequences in this sample translate to the same CDR3. CDR3 sequence reads: CASSVGGASYNEQFF. CDR3 nucleotides: TGTGCCAGCAGCGTAGGTGGGGCCTCTTACAATGAGCAGTTCTTC. This chain joins TRBV9 and TRBJ2-1; the D gene is possibly TRBD1 (5 bases). The V end was cut by 0 bases, the J end by 4 bases, with 11 bases between. The CDR3 is 15 residues long. Looked up from germline, CDR1 is SGDLS and CDR2 is YYNGEE.

This chain joins TRBV7-6 and TRBJ1-6; D might be TRBD1 (5 bases). Germline CDR1 is SGHVS and CDR2 is FNYEAQ. CDR3 size: 14 residues. Trimming took 4 bases from V and 10 from J, leaving 14 bases between them. The CDR3 DNA is TGTGCCAGCAGCTCGAACGGGGCTGCATCACCCCTCCACTTT. It yields the protein CASSSNGAASPLHF.

The V and J genes are TRBV9 and TRBJ2-5, with D perhaps matching TRBD2 (5 bases). Germline CDR1 and CDR2: SGDLS and YYNGEE. The CDR3 loop spans 16 amino acids. Between the trimmed V and J ends, which lost 2 bases and 2 bases, there was a span of 16 bases. Here the CDR3 DNA reads TGTGCCAGCAGCGTCTCCCTTATTGGAGGACAAGAGACCCAGTACTTC. The encoded protein is CASSVSLIGGQETQYF. The variable domain in full, with the rest retrieved from reference TRBV9 and TRBJ2-5, is DSGVTQTPKHLITATGQRVTLRCSPRSGDLSVYWYQQSLDQGLQFLIQYYNGEERAKGNILERFSAQQFPDLHSELNLSSLELGDSALYFCASSVSLIGGQETQYFGPGTRLLVL.

The count of this clone is one. V is TRBV15 and J is TRBJ1-5, with D perhaps matching TRBD1 (6 bases). Trimming took 5 bases from V and 4 from J, leaving 12 bases between them. Germline CDR1 and CDR2: LNHNV and YYDKDF (reference sequence). CDR3 size: 14 residues. The CDR3 here is CATSGEGGNQPQHF. DNA for the CDR3: TGTGCCACCAGCGGTGAGGGGGGGAATCAGCCCCAGCATTTT.

The rearrangement links TRBV7-9 to TRBJ2-7, with TRBD1 matching over 7 bases. Germline V lookup: CDR1 SEHNR, CDR2 FQNEAQ (reference sequence). J gave up 1 base and V 5 bases, and 8 bases lay outside the gene matches. The CDR3 covers 15 residues. The CDR3 DNA reads TGTGCCAGCAGCGCCACGACAGGGTGGTCCTACGAGCAGTACTTC. Its protein product is CASSATTGWSYEQYF.

The V call is TRBV29-1, the J call TRBJ1-1; D uncertain. CDR3 length: 14 amino acids. CDR1 is SQVTM, CDR2 ANQGSEA, per germline. The V and J ends lost 6 bases and 1 base respectively, with 15 bases between them. The DNA of the CDR3 is TGCAGCGTCCACGTCGAGGGCGAGAACACTGAAGCTTTCTTT. Amino acids: CSVHVEGENTEAFF.

This chain uses TRBV2 with TRBJ2-4; 9 bases map to TRBD1. The junction had 3 bases not matched to a gene; V was cut back by 3 bases and J by 6 bases. Germline CDR1 is SNHLY and CDR2 is FYNNEI. There are 14 residues in the CDR3. The CDR3 sequence: CASSDLGQGNIQYF. CDR3 coding DNA: TGTGCCAGCAGTGATCTGGGACAGGGAAACATTCAGTACTTC.

This chain joins TRBV3-1 (or the pseudogene TRBV3-2) and TRBJ1-2; D is unclear. The CDR3 is 13 residues long. From germline, CDR1 is LGHDT and CDR2 YNNKEL (reference sequence). The V and J ends lost 8 bases and 3 bases respectively, with 13 bases between them. The CDR3 here is CASGRMGDYGYTF. DNA of the CDR3: TGTGCCAGCGGACGGATGGGAGACTATGGCTACACCTTC.